Following are 15 T cell receptor beta chains from one sample sequenced in a study of T cell responses to AZD1222 COVID-19 vaccine. TCRdb's copy holds only in-frame clones and misses some; the assay was immunoSEQ multiplex PCR. The table shows approximately 27,000 clones, with around nine tenths occurring only once. Material: peripheral blood, obtained on day 0 of AZD1222 vaccination. The receptors shown here come from an adult in good health.

A word on this clone: One end of the junction fails to match germline, which may point to a read error. In the same sample, other DNA sequences code for this CDR3. The chain links TRBV29-1 to TRBJ1-2, with 7 bases that match TRBD1. The CDR3 sequence is 13 residues long. Germline V gives CDR1 SQVTM, CDR2 ANQGSEA. The CDR3: CSVRTGLNYGYTF. Here the CDR3 DNA reads TGTAGCGTGAGGACAGGACTTAACTATGGCTACACCTTC.

The chain is built from TRBV7-2 and TRBJ2-7; D is perhaps TRBD2 (6 bases). CDR3 length equals 15 residues. The germline CDR1 and CDR2 sequences are SGHTA and FQGNSA. Trimming pared 4 bases from V and 6 bases from J, leaving 19 bases between. CDR3 protein: CASSSLRGSRSEQYF. The CDR3 nucleotides read TGTGCCAGCAGCTCCCTTCGGGGGTCTAGAAGCGAGCAGTACTTC.

The rearrangement joins TRBV7-2 to TRBJ2-1, with a possible D match to TRBD2 (6 bases). Trimming removed 1 base from V and 9 bases from J, with 16 bases in between. Per germline, CDR1 SGHTA and CDR2 FQGNSA. The CDR3 extends over 15 amino acids. The CDR3 DNA reads TGTGCCAGCAGCTTAGGACTGCTTGGGGGGTCTGAGCAGTTCTTC. Translation gives CASSLGLLGGSEQFF.

This clone has a handful of counts. The V call is TRBV9, the J call TRBJ2-1, with D unclear. The CDR3 is made up of 15 amino acids. Germline assignment: CDR1 SGDLS and CDR2 YYNGEE. V lost 4 bases and J lost 0, with 11 bases in between. CDR3 sequence reads: CASSRDPSSYNEQFF. The CDR3 nucleotides read TGTGCCAGCAGCCGTGACCCTAGCTCCTACAATGAGCAGTTCTTC.

This clone was seen more than once but under ten times. The chain couples TRBV3-1 (or the pseudogene TRBV3-2) to TRBJ2-7; D call uncertain. CDR3 size: 15 residues. Germline V CDR1 and CDR2: LGHDT, YNNKEL (reference sequence). V was cut by 0 bases and J by 3 bases, with 12 bases left in between. CDR3 DNA: TGTGCCAGCAGCCAAGAAGGCGCGGCCCACTACGAGCAGTACTTC. Protein product: CASSQEGAAHYEQYF.

This chain connects TRBV9 to TRBJ2-6, with unresolved D. The V gene's germline CDR1 is SGDLS and CDR2 YYNGEE. This CDR3 has 17 residues. Deletions cut 0 bases from V and 1 base from J, with 11 bases between. DNA of the CDR3: TGTGCCAGCAGCGTAGTCTCAGAATTTTCTGGGGCCAACGTCCTGACTTTC. It translates to CASSVVSEFSGANVLTF.

The chain combines TRBV19 with TRBJ2-1; tentatively, D is TRBD2 (6 bases). The V and J ends lost 2 bases and 12 bases respectively, with 11 bases between them. Germline V gene data show CDR1 as LNHDA and CDR2 as SQIVND (reference sequence). CDR3 length: 12 amino acids. The CDR3 here is CASSINGGRQFF. The CDR3 bases are TGTGCCAGTAGTATAAATGGAGGGAGGCAGTTCTTC.

This clone has only one observation. This sequence joins TRBV12-3 or TRBV12-4 and TRBJ2-1; TRBD2 aligns across 7 bases. The CDR3 is made up of 13 amino acids. Germline trimming cut 0 bases from V and 10 bases from J; bases unmatched to any gene: 3. The CDR3, as DNA: TGTGCCAGCAGTTTAGCGCCAGCGGGGGAGCAGTTCTTC. Translation gives CASSLAPAGEQFF.

J is TRBJ2-7 and V is TRBV3-1 (or the pseudogene TRBV3-2); the D is unclear. Germline values: CDR1 LGHDT, CDR2 YNNKEL (reference sequence). Trimming removed 4 bases from V and 5 bases from J, with 9 bases in between. This CDR3 is built from 12 residues. The CDR3: CASSRRPHEQYF. CDR3 in DNA: TGTGCCAGCAGCCGAAGGCCCCACGAGCAGTACTTC.

This clone was seen a handful of times. The chain uses TRBV2 and TRBJ1-5, with D uncertain. The CDR3 is made up of 13 amino acids. V was shortened by 3 bases and J by 1 base, with 4 bases between the two germline ends. Per the germline V gene, CDR1 is SNHLY and CDR2 is FYNNEI. Here the CDR3 DNA reads TGTGCCAGCAGTGATGAGAGCAATCAGCCCCAGCATTTT. Translation: CASSDESNQPQHF.

The chain has TRBV2 and TRBJ1-6, with no clear D. CDR1 SNHLY and CDR2 FYNNEI come from the germline V gene. The CDR3 is 12 amino acids. V lost 4 bases and J lost 7, with 5 bases in between. CDR3 coding DNA: TGTGCCAGCAGTGGAGGGAATTCACCCCTCCACTTT. It translates to CASSGGNSPLHF.

The V and J genes are TRBV2 and TRBJ2-3; 8 bases agree with TRBD2. Per the germline V gene, CDR1 is SNHLY and CDR2 is FYNNEI. J gave up 2 bases and V 2 bases, and 6 bases lay outside the gene matches. The CDR3 has 16 residues. The CDR3 DNA reads as TGTGCCAGCAGTGAATTCACAGGACTAGCCACAGATACGCAGTATTTT. It is translated as CASSEFTGLATDTQYF.

The V call is TRBV28, the J call TRBJ1-1; the match to TRBD1 covers 11 bases. CDR3 length equals 15 residues. The ends lost 8 bases at V and 4 bases at J; junction bases unmatched: 9. Germline V CDR1 and CDR2: MDHEN, SYDVKM. CDR3 amino acids: CASRGTGGMGTEAFF. CDR3 nucleotide sequence: TGTGCCAGCCGCGGGACAGGGGGTATGGGCACTGAAGCTTTCTTT.

The genes are TRBV19 and TRBJ2-7, with D perhaps TRBD1 or TRBD2 (5 bases each). V lost 3 bases to trimming and J lost 2 bases, with 17 bases between them. This CDR3 comprises 16 residues. Germline V lookup: CDR1 LNHDA, CDR2 SQIVND (reference sequence). CDR3 bases: TGTGCCAGTAGTATGACGAGGGGATTCGGCGCCTACGAGCAGTACTTC. Translating it yields CASSMTRGFGAYEQYF.

The CDR3: CSVGRMTSEAFF. CDR3 nucleotide sequence: TGCAGCGTTGGTCGCATGACTAGTGAAGCTTTCTTT. The chain joins TRBV29-1 to TRBJ1-1; D unresolved. V lost 4 bases and J 7 bases, leaving 13 bases between the germline ends. The CDR3 sequence is 12 residues long. CDR1 and CDR2 from the germline V gene are SQVTM and ANQGSEA.